This TCR beta chain was captured in a study of blood T cells in healthy people across ages. Donors were healthy Caucasian individuals from Russia aged roughly 6 to 95. Every sample yielded at least 7 million isolated PBMCs. Primed by a sample-barcoded 5' primer and a J-beta primer mix, a second PCR proceeded for about 6 to 12 cycles. Each CDR3 protein gets one entry after TCRdb re-called the 5' RACE reads with MiXCR. This sample has 850,000 to 1,000,000 distinct CDR3 sequences; 45% to 50% occur once, and the top ten carry roughly an eighth. The CDR3 has 14 amino acids. V was trimmed by 5 bases and J by 7 bases, leaving 15 bases between them. Germline V lookup: CDR1 SGHTA, CDR2 FQGTGA. General observations from the study: As age increased, TCR beta diversity per million T cells fell in a roughly linear fashion. Researchers judged that diversity estimates from one million T cells fell short of true values.

In regard to this clonotype: Its antigen is currently unknown.

The chain combines TRBV7-3 with TRBJ2-1, with a tentative D call TRBD1 (5 bases). This TCR was recovered from a man between 25 and 39 years old in good health. Sequencing used blood. The CDR3 sequence is CASSQGPPPNEQFF. In DNA form, the CDR3 reads TGTGCCAGCAGCCAGGGCCCTCCACCAAATGAGCAGTTCTTC.